The 14 T cell receptor beta chains below come from one sample, sequenced in a study of T cell responses to AZD1222 COVID-19 vaccine. Assay: immunoSEQ multiplex PCR; the TCRdb copy retains only in-frame clones and omits some. In the table there are 90,000 to 150,000 clones, 88% of which are singletons. Sample: peripheral blood, taken on day 0 of AZD1222 vaccination. The receptor set was obtained from an adult in good health.

The chain is built from TRBV10-3 and TRBJ1-4; D is perhaps TRBD1 (5 bases). CDR1 is ENHRY and CDR2 is SYGVKD in the germline V gene. With 6 bases removed from V and 7 bases from J, the gap between germline ends came to 18 bases. There are 15 residues in the CDR3. Here the CDR3 DNA reads TGTGCCATCAGCTCCCCGCAGGGCGGGAGTGAAAAACTGTTTTTT. Encoded protein: CAISSPQGGSEKLFF.

The J gene is TRBJ1-3, the V gene TRBV5-1; D gene ambiguous. Trimming removed 0 bases from V and 0 bases from J, with 16 bases in between. Germline V lookup: CDR1 SGHRS, CDR2 YFSETQ. The CDR3 is made up of 18 amino acids. The CDR3 is CASSLGNNLASSGNTIYF. The CDR3 region has the DNA TGCGCCAGCAGCTTGGGGAATAATCTAGCTAGCTCTGGAAACACCATATATTTT.

This chain uses TRBV18 with TRBJ1-4, with TRBD1 matching over 8 bases. Germline assignment: CDR1 KGHSH and CDR2 LQKENI. The V segment lost 4 bases and the J segment 8 bases; nucleotides outside the gene matches: 6. The CDR3 covers 14 residues. CDR3 in amino acids: CASSLTGDFEKLFF. DNA of the CDR3: TGTGCCAGCTCACTGACAGGGGACTTCGAAAAACTGTTTTTT.

The table lists this clone with a few counts. The CDR3 sequence is CASSEASGPYEQYF. The CDR3 bases are TGTGCCAGCAGCGAGGCCTCGGGTCCCTACGAGCAGTACTTC. The rearrangement links TRBV14 to TRBJ2-7; D uncertain. The CDR3 is 14 residues long. The germline CDR1 and CDR2 sequences are SGHDN and FVKESK. The V and J ends lost 5 bases and 2 bases respectively, with 13 bases between them.

The chain is built from TRBV6-5 and TRBJ1-1; D ambiguous. The CDR3 runs to 16 residues. V shed 2 bases and J shed 4 bases, with 17 bases lying between them. Germline V CDR1 and CDR2: MNHEY, SVGAGI. CDR3 sequence: CASSYKGYDAATEAFF. The CDR3 DNA follows: TGTGCCAGCAGTTACAAAGGGTACGATGCCGCCACTGAAGCTTTCTTT.

The J gene is TRBJ1-1, the V gene TRBV9, with 8 nucleotides matching TRBD1. V gave up 3 bases and J gave up 1 base; unmatched junction bases: 2. This CDR3 has 14 residues. CDR1 and CDR2 (germline): SGDLS, YYNGEE. The CDR3 sequence is CASSAGTGNTEAFF. CDR3 coding DNA: TGTGCCAGCAGCGCGGGGACAGGGAACACTGAAGCTTTCTTT.

The J gene is TRBJ2-7, the V gene TRBV5-5; D call uncertain. Trimming removed 2 bases at V and 0 bases at J, with 6 bases between. Germline V CDR1 and CDR2: SGHKS, YYEKEE (reference sequence). This CDR3 comprises 13 residues. The CDR3 protein is CASSLTNSYEQYF. CDR3 in DNA: TGTGCCAGCAGCTTAACGAACTCCTACGAGCAGTACTTC.

The rearrangement uses TRBV11-2 and TRBJ1-2, with D unresolved. V lost 5 bases and J lost 8, with 12 bases in between. The CDR3 loop spans 12 amino acids. CDR1 is SGHAT, CDR2 FQNNGV, per germline. The CDR3 nucleotides read TGTGCCAGCAGCAAAGTGGCCTCCGGCTACACCTTC. It codes for CASSKVASGYTF.

The chain recombines TRBV11-1 with TRBJ1-1; D remains unclear. This CDR3 is built from 13 residues. Deletions cut 6 bases from V and 6 bases from J, with 14 bases between. Germline CDR1 is SGHAT and CDR2 is FQDESV (reference sequence). In nucleotides, the CDR3 is TGTGCCAGCAGGCCCAGGAGTCAATCTGAAGCTTTCTTT. Encoded protein: CASRPRSQSEAFF.

The J gene is TRBJ1-4, the V gene TRBV12-5; 8 bases fit TRBD1. Germline-derived CDR1 and CDR2 are LGHNT and FRNRAP. V dropped 6 bases and J dropped 7; count of bases not matched to a gene: 13. The CDR3 is 16 amino acids. In DNA form, the CDR3 reads TGTGCTAGTGGAGATAACAGGGGGACCTTCGGTGAAAAACTGTTTTTT. Protein: CASGDNRGTFGEKLFF.

V and J are TRBV5-5 and TRBJ1-5, with D perhaps TRBD1 (6 bases). CDR3 length: 16 residues. V lost 0 bases to trimming and J lost 6 bases, with 16 bases between them. Germline lookup yields CDR1 SGHKS and CDR2 YYEKEE (reference sequence). The CDR3 sequence is CASSLGGARISQPQHF. The CDR3 DNA is TGTGCCAGCAGCTTGGGGGGGGCGAGAATTTCTCAGCCCCAGCATTTT.

V gene TRBV5-8 combines with J gene TRBJ2-5, with TRBD2 matching over 11 bases. Germline V gives CDR1 SGHTS, CDR2 YDEGEE. CDR3 length equals 16 residues. J lost 3 bases, V lost 2 bases, and 6 bases had no gene match. CDR3 amino acids: CASSLGTSGGEETQYF. The CDR3 DNA sequence: TGTGCCAGCAGCTTAGGAACTAGCGGGGGAGAAGAGACCCAGTACTTC.

This chain joins TRBV14 and TRBJ2-2; D is ambiguous. Germline loops: CDR1 SGHDN, CDR2 FVKESK. This CDR3 region has 15 residues. Trimming took off 2 bases at V and 9 bases at J, with 16 bases between the two ends. CDR3 region: CASSQISQRKRELFF. DNA for the CDR3: TGTGCCAGCAGCCAAATTTCCCAGAGGAAGAGGGAGCTGTTTTTT.

The gene calls are TRBV7-9 and TRBJ2-1; 12 bases match TRBD2. Trimming cost V 3 bases and J 5 bases; bases outside gene matches: 11. Germline loops: CDR1 SEHNR, CDR2 FQNEAQ (reference sequence). The CDR3 totals 18 residues. The CDR3 DNA reads as TGTGCCAGCAGCTTGCTCGGGACGACTAGCGGGGGAAACAATGAGCAGTTCTTC. Its translation is CASSLLGTTSGGNNEQFF.